The present T cell receptor beta chain was sequenced within a study of T-cell memory formation after mild COVID-19. Study-level background: Each donor largely had its own TCR clusters. Study findings and constraints: The finding that pre-infection memory included some responding clones suggested that cross-reactive memory joined. Clones shrinking from day 15 to 85 showed even CD4/CD8 mixes; later expanders tilted CD4+.

This clonotype was detected once. Its antigen is unidentified. Sample barcodes and UMIs were carried by the TCR alpha and TCR beta cDNA libraries that 5'RACE generated with constant-segment primers. Each CDR3 protein is one row after TCRdb ran MiXCR on the 5' RACE reads. The sample yields about 470,000 distinct CDR3 sequences, roughly 18% seen once. Trimming took 7 bases from V and 4 from J, leaving 9 bases between them. This CDR3 has 11 residues. Germline V gives CDR1 SGHRS, CDR2 YFSETQ. The rearrangement uses TRBV5-1 and TRBJ2-7; D remains unclear. Sequenced: PBMCs or a T cell subset sorted from them (not recorded which). This clonotype was obtained from an adult woman who had mild COVID-19 (a few samples of this study predate the infection). Cell type and time point are not known. The CDR3 is CASGMGYEQYF. As DNA, the CDR3 is TGCGCCAGCGGGATGGGGTACGAGCAGTACTTC.